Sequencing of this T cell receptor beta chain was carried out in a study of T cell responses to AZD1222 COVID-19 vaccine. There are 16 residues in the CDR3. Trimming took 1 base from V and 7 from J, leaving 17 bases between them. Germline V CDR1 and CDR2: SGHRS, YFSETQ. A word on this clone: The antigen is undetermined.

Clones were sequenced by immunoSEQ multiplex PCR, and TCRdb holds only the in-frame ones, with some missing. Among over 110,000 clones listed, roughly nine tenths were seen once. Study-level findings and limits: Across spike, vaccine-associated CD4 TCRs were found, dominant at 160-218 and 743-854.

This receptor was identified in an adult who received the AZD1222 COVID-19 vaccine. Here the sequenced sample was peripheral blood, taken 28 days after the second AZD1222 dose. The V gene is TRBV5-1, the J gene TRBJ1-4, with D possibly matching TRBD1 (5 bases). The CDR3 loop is CASSLRSGTTGEKLFF. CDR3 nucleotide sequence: TGCGCCAGCAGCTTGCGCTCCGGGACTACGGGTGAAAAACTGTTTTTT.